The 32 T cell receptor beta chains below all came from one sample that was sequenced in a study of T cells in Graves' hyperthyroidism and ophthalmopathy. The CDR3 regions of TCR beta were amplified from RNA transcripts. A set of HTBI primers served as the primers for a first-round RT-PCR of the TCR CDR3. TCRdb called the multiplex PCR reads again in MiXCR, with one record for every CDR3 protein. The repertoire holds around 300,000 distinct CDR3 sequences, roughly 15% seen once, with about 30% in the top ten. The source material was blood. These receptors all stem from a woman aged 45 to 65 with Graves' hyperthyroidism that later progressed to Graves' ophthalmopathy.

Here the CDR3 reads CASRFPQGRTEAFF. DNA for the CDR3: TGTGCCAGTAGGTTCCCCCAGGGTCGGACTGAAGCTTTCTTT. The chain has TRBV19 and TRBJ1-1; the D gene is possibly TRBD1 (5 bases). Germline V lookup: CDR1 LNHDA, CDR2 SQIVND (reference sequence). V was clipped by 6 bases and J by 5 bases, with 16 bases between them. The CDR3 length is 14 residues.

The sample holds many counts of this clonotype. The genes are TRBV3-1 and TRBJ1-1, with D hard to call. The germline V and J ends were trimmed by 4 bases and 0 bases, with 6 bases remaining between them. Germline V gives CDR1 LGHDT, CDR2 YNNKEL (reference sequence). This CDR3 is built from 13 residues. The CDR3 loop is CASSRKVNTEAFF. The CDR3 DNA reads TGTGCCAGCAGCCGTAAGGTGAACACTGAAGCTTTCTTT.

The table lists this clonotype with a count of one. This may be a read error: a much more frequent sequence differs by one nucleotide. This rearrangement joins TRBV20-1 to TRBJ2-5, with a weak D call TRBD1 (6 bases). The germline CDR1 and CDR2 sequences are DFQATT and SNEGSKA (reference sequence). This CDR3 is 14 amino acids long. CDR3 sequence (DNA): TGCAGTGCTCCCCAAAGGGCAGGGGTGGAGACCCAGAACTTC. It encodes CSAPQRAGVETQNF.

The table lists this clonotype with many counts. This chain joins TRBV5-1 and TRBJ1-2; possibly TRBD1 for D (5 bases). Germline V gives CDR1 SGHRS, CDR2 YFSETQ. The CDR3 spans 14 residues. Trimming shortened V by 7 bases and J by 3 bases, and 16 bases separated the two germline ends. The CDR3 bases are TGCGCCAGCGGACTTGGGGGAGAATACTATGGCTACACCTTC. As protein: CASGLGGEYYGYTF.

The rearrangement links TRBV5-1 to TRBJ2-4, with TRBD1 identical over 8 bases. The CDR3 contains 14 residues. V lost 4 bases to trimming and J lost 9 bases; unmatched junction nucleotides: 9. Germline V gene data show CDR1 as SGHRS and CDR2 as YFSETQ. The CDR3 DNA reads as TGCGCCAGCAGCCCCGGACAGGGTGGGAGCATTCAGTACTTC. The encoded protein is CASSPGQGGSIQYF. Full variable domain (remainder filled in from reference TRBV5-1 and TRBJ2-4): KAGVTQTPRYLIKTRGQQVTLSCSPISGHRSVSWYQQTPGQGLQFLFEYFSETQRNKGNFPGRFSGRQFSNSRSEMNVSTLELGDSALYLCASSPGQGGSIQYFGAGTRLSVL.

This clonotype was seen at least ten times. The rearrangement links TRBV20-1 to TRBJ2-7; weak D call: TRBD1 (6 bases). This CDR3 has 15 amino acids. The germline CDR1 and CDR2 sequences are DFQATT and SNEGSKA (reference sequence). Trimming pared 3 bases from V and 1 base from J, leaving 16 bases between. The CDR3: CSARGRDKSSYEQYF. The CDR3 DNA reads as TGCAGTGCTAGGGGCCGGGACAAATCATCCTACGAGCAGTACTTC.

The rearrangement links TRBV7-9 to TRBJ2-1; 7 nucleotides align to TRBD2. The germline gives CDR1 SEHNR, CDR2 FQNEAQ (reference sequence). The CDR3 loop spans 17 amino acids. V shed 1 base, J shed 2 bases, and the junction held 8 bases outside the gene matches. In nucleotides, the CDR3 is TGTGCCAGCAGCTTAGACCCCGGCGGGAGCCCCTACAATGAGCAGTTCTTC. Protein sequence: CASSLDPGGSPYNEQFF.

This clonotype has ten or more counts. The V and J genes are TRBV7-3 and TRBJ2-7; D not resolved. The germline V and J ends were trimmed by 3 bases and 5 bases, with 14 bases remaining between them. CDR3 length: 14 residues. Per the germline V gene, CDR1 is SGHTA and CDR2 is FQGTGA. The CDR3 is CASSFVPYKNEQYF. The CDR3, as DNA: TGTGCCAGCAGCTTCGTGCCTTATAAGAACGAGCAGTACTTC.

This clonotype was observed at least ten times. The chain combines TRBV6-2 or TRBV6-3 with TRBJ2-3; D not certain. Trimming removed 4 bases at V and 6 bases at J, with 14 bases between. Germline V CDR1 and CDR2: MNHEY, SVGEGT. The CDR3 contains 14 residues. The CDR3 reads CASSSRIERDTQYF. The CDR3 DNA sequence: TGTGCCAGCAGTTCCCGCATTGAAAGGGATACGCAGTATTTT.

This clonotype came up many times. The rearrangement joins TRBV10-3 to TRBJ2-7; D gene uncertain. With 4 bases removed from V and 0 bases from J, the gap between germline ends came to 10 bases. The CDR3 extends over 14 amino acids. The V gene's germline CDR1 is ENHRY and CDR2 SYGVKD. CDR3 protein: CAISVVGPSYEQYF. In DNA form, the CDR3 reads TGTGCCATCAGTGTGGTCGGTCCCTCCTACGAGCAGTACTTC.

This clonotype was picked up many times. This chain uses TRBV29-1 with TRBJ2-5, with D possibly matching TRBD1 (6 bases). The CDR3 spans 14 residues. Germline V gives CDR1 SQVTM, CDR2 ANQGSEA. Trimming took 6 bases from V and 2 from J, leaving 16 bases between them. The CDR3 coding sequence is TGCAGCGTCCCCTTGACAGGACCTCAAGAGACCCAGTACTTC. The encoded protein is CSVPLTGPQETQYF.

This clonotype was picked up many times. J is TRBJ2-7 and V is TRBV3-1, with D unresolved. Trimming removed 4 bases from V and 9 bases from J, with 10 bases in between. This CDR3 is 11 amino acids long. Germline CDR1 and CDR2: LGHDT and YNNKEL (reference sequence). The chain's CDR3 is CASSLGRGQYF. The CDR3 region has the DNA TGTGCCAGCAGCCTAGGAAGAGGGCAGTACTTC.

V is TRBV20-1 and J is TRBJ2-5; D ambiguous. V was pared by 0 bases and J by 1 base, with 9 bases between. The CDR3 loop spans 14 amino acids. Looked up from germline, CDR1 is DFQATT and CDR2 is SNEGSKA (reference sequence). The CDR3 reads CSARDQRVQETQYF. The CDR3 DNA reads TGCAGTGCTAGAGATCAAAGGGTCCAAGAGACCCAGTACTTC.

The chain links TRBV5-8 to TRBJ1-5; D is unclear. The germline V gene has CDR1 SGHTS and CDR2 YDEGEE. Between the trimmed V and J ends, which lost 4 bases and 3 bases, there was a span of 11 bases. This CDR3 is 14 amino acids long. CDR3 nucleotides: TGTGCCAGCAGCACCTGGACCTCCAATCAGCCCCAGCATTTT. It codes for CASSTWTSNQPQHF.

In its sample, this clonotype was seen many times. V gene TRBV24-1 combines with J gene TRBJ2-7; tentative D call: TRBD1 (6 bases). Trimming took off 7 bases at V and 0 bases at J, with 12 bases between the two ends. The CDR3 covers 14 residues. Germline lookup yields CDR1 KGHDR and CDR2 SFDVKD. In DNA form, the CDR3 reads TGTGCCACCAGACTGGCAGGGGACTCCTACGAGCAGTACTTC. It codes for CATRLAGDSYEQYF.

This clonotype has ten or more counts. The chain combines TRBV20-1 with TRBJ2-7; 16 bases map to TRBD2. CDR3 length: 16 amino acids. CDR1 and CDR2 (germline): DFQATT, SNEGSKA (reference sequence). J gave up 4 bases and V 5 bases, and 8 bases lay outside the gene matches. The CDR3: CSADTGLAGGLYEQYF. In DNA form, the CDR3 reads TGCAGTGCTGACACGGGACTAGCGGGAGGGCTTTACGAGCAGTACTTC.

The sample holds many counts of this clonotype. The J gene is TRBJ2-3, the V gene TRBV29-1; unclear D gene. CDR1 SQVTM and CDR2 ANQGSEA come from the germline V gene. The CDR3 sequence is 13 residues long. V was cut by 8 bases and J by 1 base, with 13 bases left in between. CDR3 residues: CSTLVAGTDTQYF. The DNA of the CDR3 is TGCAGCACCCTCGTGGCTGGCACAGATACGCAGTATTTT.

This clonotype has a handful of counts. This chain joins TRBV5-5 and TRBJ1-2; 12 bases agree with TRBD1. This CDR3 region has 17 residues. Trimming cost V 2 bases and J 4 bases; bases outside gene matches: 9. In germline, CDR1 is SGHKS, CDR2 YYEKEE (reference sequence). As DNA, the CDR3 is TGTGCCAGCAGCTTAAGCTCCGGGACAGGGGGCATCTATGGCTACACCTTC. Residues: CASSLSSGTGGIYGYTF.

Many counts were recorded for this clonotype. This chain links TRBV7-9 with TRBJ2-1; possible D gene TRBD2, 5 bases. Trimming removed 4 bases at V and 7 bases at J, with 29 bases between. The CDR3 extends over 19 amino acids. Germline assignment: CDR1 SEHNR and CDR2 FQNEAQ (reference sequence). The CDR3 DNA follows: TGTGCCAGCAGCTCCCCTTTCCCCCCGGGGAGAACAAAGGGTAATGAGCAGTTCTTC. It specifies CASSSPFPPGRTKGNEQFF.

This clonotype was picked up many times. The chain employs TRBV5-1 and TRBJ2-7; 7 nucleotides align to TRBD1. This CDR3 is built from 15 residues. Germline-derived CDR1 and CDR2 are SGHRS and YFSETQ. V lost 4 bases, J lost 2 bases, and 9 bases stayed unmatched. The CDR3: CASSIDRVRAYEQYF. CDR3 nucleotide sequence: TGCGCCAGCAGCATTGACAGGGTAAGGGCCTACGAGCAGTACTTC.

This clonotype was observed a few times. The chain links TRBV20-1 to TRBJ2-7; TRBD1 aligns across 7 bases. The trim removed 0 bases at V and 1 base at J, leaving 21 bases unmatched. This CDR3 spans 20 amino acids. Germline CDR1 and CDR2: DFQATT and SNEGSKA (reference sequence). CDR3 in amino acids: CSARETPETGPSRRSYEQYF. The CDR3 bases are TGCAGTGCTAGAGAGACCCCCGAGACAGGGCCCTCGAGGAGATCCTACGAGCAGTACTTC.

With respect to this clonotype: A much bigger clone sits one base away, suggesting this may be a read error. This sequence joins TRBV7-9 and TRBJ2-5; 7 positions match TRBD2. Germline V gene data show CDR1 as SEHNR and CDR2 as FQNEAQ (reference sequence). Trimming cost V 8 bases and J 5 bases; bases outside gene matches: 11. The CDR3 contains 14 residues. The CDR3 protein is CASGPRRGGETQYF. The CDR3 DNA follows: TGTGCCAGCGGCCCCCGAAGGGGAGGGGAGACCCAGTACTTC.

This clonotype was seen only a few times. The gene calls are TRBV5-1 and TRBJ1-1, with a tentative D call TRBD1 (5 bases). The CDR3 is 14 amino acids. Per the germline V gene, CDR1 is SGHRS and CDR2 is YFSETQ. The V and J ends lost 3 bases and 3 bases respectively, with 12 bases between them. The CDR3 loop is CASSWGVTYTEAFF. CDR3 bases: TGCGCCAGCAGCTGGGGGGTGACATACACTGAAGCTTTCTTT.

There are many counts of this clonotype. This rearrangement joins TRBV2 to TRBJ2-1; 16 nucleotides match TRBD2. The ends lost 6 bases at V and 9 bases at J; junction bases unmatched: 8. The CDR3 covers 16 residues. The germline V gene encodes CDR1 SNHLY and CDR2 FYNNEI. The CDR3 sequence is CASRIGTSGRGGEQFF. In nucleotides, the CDR3 is TGTGCCAGCAGAATAGGGACTAGCGGGAGGGGCGGTGAGCAGTTCTTC.

The table lists this clonotype with many counts. The chain carries TRBV20-1 and TRBJ1-1; TRBD1 might be the D (5 bases). Germline V gene lookup returns CDR1 DFQATT and CDR2 SNEGSKA (reference sequence). The ends were cut back, 0 bases at V and 5 bases at J, with 16 bases in the middle. This CDR3 has 15 amino acids. The CDR3 protein is CSARDGAGRRTEAFF. CDR3 DNA: TGCAGTGCTAGAGATGGGGCAGGGAGGAGGACTGAAGCTTTCTTT.

The sample holds a few counts of this clonotype. This chain uses TRBV7-9 with TRBJ1-1; weak D call: TRBD1 (5 bases). CDR3 length: 14 residues. V lost 2 bases to trimming and J lost 4 bases, with 11 bases between them. The germline V gene has CDR1 SEHNR and CDR2 FQNEAQ (reference sequence). The CDR3 DNA sequence: TGTGCCAGCAGCTTAATGGCGCAGGGCACTGAAGCTTTCTTT. Amino acid sequence: CASSLMAQGTEAFF.

This clonotype was recorded at least ten times. The junction departs from germline at one end; a sequencing error may be responsible. The rearrangement joins TRBV11-2 to TRBJ1-4; D may be TRBD1 (5 bases). CDR1 is SGHAT, CDR2 FQNNGV, per germline. The CDR3 sequence is 15 residues long. CDR3 coding DNA: TGTGCCAGCAGATTAGGTCAGGGAGTGAGGGGAAAACTGTTTTTT. Residues: CASRLGQGVRGKLFF.

This sequence joins TRBV20-1 and TRBJ2-7, with unresolved D. Germline V gene data show CDR1 as DFQATT and CDR2 as SNEGSKA (reference sequence). V was shortened by 2 bases and J by 5 bases, with 13 bases between the two germline ends. The CDR3 length is 13 residues. The chain's CDR3 is CSARPPPVDEQYF. In DNA form, the CDR3 reads TGCAGTGCTAGACCCCCCCCAGTCGACGAGCAGTACTTC.

In this sample, this clonotype turned up a few times. This chain links TRBV5-1 with TRBJ2-7; D may be TRBD1 (7 bases). There are 15 residues in the CDR3. V lost 2 bases to trimming and J lost 4 bases, with 16 bases between them. The V gene's germline CDR1 is SGHRS and CDR2 YFSETQ. This chain's CDR3 is CASSLRSSGGYEQYF. CDR3 DNA: TGCGCCAGCAGCTTACGGAGTTCAGGGGGGTACGAGCAGTACTTC.

In this sample, this clonotype turned up many times. The chain recombines TRBV12-3 or TRBV12-4 with TRBJ2-3; 7 positions match TRBD2. Losses at the gene ends were 8 bases for V and 0 bases for J; bases not matched to a gene: 8. The CDR3 covers 15 residues. CDR3 sequence reads: CASVAGRSSTDTQYF. The CDR3 DNA reads TGTGCCAGCGTAGCGGGCAGATCTAGCACAGATACGCAGTATTTT.

This clonotype was counted ten times or more. The V gene is TRBV20-1, the J gene TRBJ2-7, with TRBD2 matching 7 bases. There are 13 residues in the CDR3. V lost 7 bases, J lost 6 bases, and 12 bases stayed unmatched. Germline assignment: CDR1 DFQATT and CDR2 SNEGSKA (reference sequence). CDR3 DNA sequence: TGCAGTGGCTCCCTCGGACTAGAGTCCGAGCAGTACTTC. Residues: CSGSLGLESEQYF.

In this sample, this clonotype turned up many times. The V call is TRBV9, the J call TRBJ2-3, with 7 positions matching TRBD2. With 0 bases clipped from V and 4 bases from J, the junction kept 17 bases outside the gene matches. CDR3 length equals 19 residues. CDR1 and CDR2 (germline): SGDLS, YYNGEE. The CDR3 region has the DNA TGTGCCAGCAGCGTAGCGGGGGGTAGCGGCTCCCGGAACGCAGATACGCAGTATTTT. This codes for CASSVAGGSGSRNADTQYF.